These T cell receptor beta chains were read from a single sample in a study of blood T cell repertoires in COVID-19. The table came from immunoSEQ multiplex PCR; TCRdb's copy has only in-frame clones and leaves some out. The sample lists some 330,000 clones; 80% to 90% were seen once. The sequenced sample consisted of PBMCs or T cells enriched from blood (not recorded which). These receptors were obtained from a man aged 25 to 40 who had recovered from COVID-19. CDR3s include the opening cysteine and the closing phenylalanine or tryptophan. D genes are given only for firm matches. Size values are once, few and many counts, or a class for expanded clones, and some rows have none.

TRBV6-6,TRBD1,-,TRBJ1-2,TGTGCCAGCACCACCCCGGGACAGGGGTACTATGGCTACACCTTC,CASTTPGQGYYGYTF
TRBV10-3,TRBD2,once,TRBJ2-3,TGTGCCATCAGGTGGGAGGGCCCCACAGATACGCAGTATTTT,CAIRWEGPTDTQYF
TRBV7-2,-,-,TRBJ1-1,TGTGCCAGCAGGGTATCCTCGGAGTGGCACACTGAAGCTTTCTTT,CASRVSSEWHTEAFF
TRBV28,TRBD1,-,TRBJ1-5,TGTGCCAGCAGTCCAATCCGACAGGGCATTCAGCCCCAGCATTTT,CASSPIRQGIQPQHF
TRBV20-1,TRBD2,-,TRBJ2-4,TGCAGTGCTAGTGAAGCGGGGGCAGCCAAAAACATTCAGTACTTC,CSASEAGAAKNIQYF
TRBV11-2,-,few,TRBJ1-6,TGTGCCAGCAGCTTACAGGGGAGAGATAATTCACCCCTCCACTTT,CASSLQGRDNSPLHF
TRBV5-3,TRBD1,-,TRBJ2-7,TGTGCCAGAAACCTCTTAGGGACAGCTAAAAGCTCCTACGAGCAGTACTTC,CARNLLGTAKSSYEQYF
TRBV14,-,once,TRBJ1-1,TGTGCCAGCAGCCAAGATGGTGGCAGTGGAGCTTTCTTT,CASSQDGGSGAFF
TRBV10-1,-,-,TRBJ2-5,TGCGCCAGCAGTGAGTCGCCGGGCCAAGAGACCCAGTACTTC,CASSESPGQETQYF
TRBV2,-,-,TRBJ2-4,TGTGCCAGCAGTGAGAGAGGGGGAAGCGGCAAATTAGCCAAAAACATTCAGTACTTC,CASSERGGSGKLAKNIQYF
TRBV5-1,-,-,TRBJ1-4,TGCGCCAGCAGCTTGGCGTCCCTTAATGAAAAACTGTTTTTT,CASSLASLNEKLFF
TRBV14,-,-,TRBJ2-5,TGTGCCAGCAGCCAAGTCTACGGAGCCCAAGAGACCCAGTACTTC,CASSQVYGAQETQYF
TRBV7-9,-,-,TRBJ1-1,TGTGCCAGCAGCTTAGAGGGAGCTGAAGCTTTCTTT,CASSLEGAEAFF
TRBV20-1,TRBD2,-,TRBJ2-2,TGCAGTGCTAGTAGTCTGGGGGACTATCCCACCGGGGAGCTGTTTTTT,CSASSLGDYPTGELFF
TRBV18,TRBD2,few,TRBJ2-7,TGTGCCAGCTCACCATTGGCTAGCGGGGGGGCGAACGAGCAGTACTTC,CASSPLASGGANEQYF
TRBV18,-,-,TRBJ2-7,TGTGCCAGCTCACCCACTCCTAGATCCGGCTACGAGCAGTACTTC,CASSPTPRSGYEQYF
TRBV5-1,-,once,TRBJ2-5,TGCGCCAGCAGCTTGGCACAGGCGGCAGGGGAGACCCAGTACTTC,CASSLAQAAGETQYF
TRBV19,-,-,TRBJ2-1,TGTGCCAGTAGTATCGGGACACCGGGAGGCAATGAGCAGTTCTTC,CASSIGTPGGNEQFF
TRBV7-2,TRBD2,-,TRBJ2-7,TGTGCCAGCAGCTCGAAGCGGGAATCCTACGAGCAGTACTTC,CASSSKRESYEQYF
TRBV20-1,-,-,TRBJ1-5,TGCAGTGCTAGTCGGGGAAATAGCAATCAGCCCCAGCATTTT,CSASRGNSNQPQHF
TRBV19,-,-,TRBJ1-2,TGTGCCAGTTCGGACAGCCCCCTCTATGGCTACACCTTC,CASSDSPLYGYTF
TRBV27,TRBD2,once,TRBJ2-3,TGTGCCAGCAGCCCCACTAGCGCTAGCACAGATACGCAGTATTTT,CASSPTSASTDTQYF
TRBV28,-,-,TRBJ1-2,TGTGCCAGCAGTTGGGCAGGGGAAGGGTATGGCTACACCTTC,CASSWAGEGYGYTF
TRBV2,-,-,TRBJ2-6,TGTGCCAGCAGTGAAACCAAGCGACCAGTCTCTGGGGCCAACGTCCTGACTTTC,CASSETKRPVSGANVLTF
TRBV5-1,TRBD1,-,TRBJ1-2,TGCGCCAGCAGCCTCCGGGACAGGGGCGCGGGTGGCTACACCTTC,CASSLRDRGAGGYTF
TRBV5-6,-,-,TRBJ2-1,TGTGCCAGCAGCCGGTACCCAGGGGGGATCGATGAGCAGTTCTTC,CASSRYPGGIDEQFF
TRBV5-8,TRBD2,-,TRBJ2-1,TGTGCCAGCAGCCTACTTCGGGAGGGATTGTACAATGAGCAGTTCTTC,CASSLLREGLYNEQFF
TRBV19,TRBD1,-,TRBJ1-2,TGTGCCACCTTGACAGGGGACTATGGCTACACCTTC,CATLTGDYGYTF
TRBV6-2/TRBV6-3,-,-,TRBJ2-3,TGTGCCAGCAGTTACTCGATGGGTCTCAGGACTCTTAGCACAGATACGCAGTATTTT,CASSYSMGLRTLSTDTQYF
TRBV27,-,-,TRBJ1-2,TGTGCCAGCAGTCCCCAGGGTAACTATGGCTACACCTTC,CASSPQGNYGYTF
TRBV30,-,-,TRBJ1-4,TGTGCCTGGGAGGACAGCAGTGAAAAACTGTTTTTT,CAWEDSSEKLFF
TRBV19,-,-,TRBJ1-5,TGTGCCAGTAGTATAGTCGGGGGACTAAGCAATCAGCCCCAGCATTTT,CASSIVGGLSNQPQHF
TRBV6-1,-,-,TRBJ1-1,TGTGCCAGCAGTGAAACGGACAGACCGAACACTGAAGCTTTCTTT,CASSETDRPNTEAFF
TRBV6-4,-,-,TRBJ2-5,TGTGCCAGCAGTGCCCTGACGAAGCGGGTTCAAGAGACCCAGTACTTC,CASSALTKRVQETQYF
TRBV18,TRBD1,-,TRBJ2-3,TGTGCCAGCTCACCTCAGGGGGCAGCAGAAGATACGCAGTATTTT,CASSPQGAAEDTQYF
TRBV11-3,TRBD1,-,TRBJ1-6,TGTGCCAGCAGCTTCCAGGGACAGCATAATTCACCCCTCCACTTT,CASSFQGQHNSPLHF
TRBV3-1/TRBV3-2,TRBD2,-,TRBJ2-1,TGTGCCAGCAGCCAAGAACAGCGGGGGCCTTGGAATGAGCAGTTCTTC,CASSQEQRGPWNEQFF
TRBV2,TRBD1,-,TRBJ1-6,TGTGCCAGCTCATGGCAGGGGGTTGAACCCCTCCACTTT,CASSWQGVEPLHF
TRBV5-1,-,-,TRBJ2-2,TGCGCCAGCAGCTCCGACACCGGGGAGCTGTTTTTT,CASSSDTGELFF
TRBV4-1,-,-,TRBJ2-2,TGCGCCAGCAGCCAATTTCCCGGGAACGGCGGGGAGCTGTTTTTT,CASSQFPGNGGELFF